The 5 T cell receptor beta chains below all came from one sample that was sequenced in a study of Graves' ophthalmopathy and Graves' hyperthyroidism. As the template, RNA transcripts were used to amplify TCR beta CDR3 regions. After a first-round RT-PCR with HTBI primers, a second-round multiplex PCR was run. TCRdb ran MiXCR on the multiplex PCR reads and lists one entry per CDR3 protein. Seen here are over a million distinct CDR3 sequences, 35% to 45% observed once, and the top ten hold approximately 12%. The sample comprised peripheral blood or thyroid tissue (not recorded which). The source is an adult man with Graves' hyperthyroidism.

The V and J genes are TRBV15 and TRBJ1-1; the D gene is possibly TRBD1 (6 bases). The CDR3 has 13 residues. Trimming shortened V by 6 bases and J by 2 bases, and 10 bases separated the two germline ends. Germline values: CDR1 LNHNV, CDR2 YYDKDF (reference sequence). The CDR3 loop is CATSKGENTEAFF. CDR3 DNA sequence: TGTGCCACCAGTAAGGGGGAAAACACTGAAGCTTTCTTT.

This clonotype was found a few times. At one end the junction does not follow the germline gene, possibly because of a read error. V gene TRBV10-3 combines with J gene TRBJ2-3; D remains unclear. Per the germline V gene, CDR1 is ENHRY and CDR2 is SYGVKD. This CDR3 is 14 amino acids long. The CDR3 sequence is CASSPRVRTDTQYF. The CDR3 DNA reads TGTGCCAGCAGTCCCCGCGTACGCACAGATACGCAGTATTTT.

This clonotype was seen at least ten times. The rearrangement uses TRBV29-1 and TRBJ2-6; 9 bases match TRBD2. Germline CDR1 SQVTM, CDR2 ANQGSEA. Losses at the gene ends were 6 bases for V and 3 bases for J; bases not matched to a gene: 3. This CDR3 is built from 14 residues. The CDR3 region has the DNA TGCAGCGTGCGGGGGGGGGGTGGGGCCAACGTCCTGACTTTC. Amino acid sequence: CSVRGGGGANVLTF.

The rearrangement links TRBV7-2 to TRBJ1-5; D gene unclear. This CDR3 contains 14 residues. Germline V gives CDR1 SGHTA, CDR2 FQGNSA. Trimming pared 3 bases from V and 11 bases from J, leaving 17 bases between. In DNA, the CDR3 is TGTGCCAGCAGCTTTGTTGGGCGGGAAGAGACCCAGCATTTT. Amino acid sequence: CASSFVGREETQHF.

The V call is TRBV7-2, the J call TRBJ2-2, with D perhaps TRBD1 (6 bases). Germline V CDR1 and CDR2: SGHTA, FQGNSA. The germline V and J ends were trimmed by 6 bases and 7 bases, with 12 bases remaining between them. This CDR3 region has 13 residues. The CDR3 bases are TGTGCCAGCAGAATCTCAGGGGTCGGGGAGCTGTTTTTT. This sequence encodes CASRISGVGELFF.